Listed here are 20 T cell receptor beta chains from one sample, sequenced in a study of EBV T-cell therapy then PD-1 blockade in nasopharyngeal carcinoma. Assay: immunoSEQ multiplex PCR; the TCRdb copy retains only in-frame clones and omits some. The table lists 20,000 to 25,000 clones, under 90% of them singletons. These receptors' targets are unknown. Treatment meaning: AdE1-LMPpoly-expanded autologous EBV-specific T-cell therapy followed by anti-PD-1 nivolumab. Specimen: CD8+ T cells from blood, collected at roughly day 65 from a patient whose treatment included autologous EBV-specific T cells and nivolumab. The receptor source for this set is a man in his forties or fifties with nasopharyngeal carcinoma.

This sequence joins TRBV5-1 and TRBJ2-3; 8 bases agree with TRBD1. Per the germline V gene, CDR1 is SGHRS and CDR2 is YFSETQ. The CDR3 spans 15 residues. Trimming removed 4 bases from V and 4 bases from J; junction bases left unmatched: 8. The CDR3 coding sequence is TGCGCCAGCAGCCCCCGGGACAGGAGGTCAGATACGCAGTATTTT. It codes for CASSPRDRRSDTQYF.

J is TRBJ1-2 and V is TRBV6-5; 9 nucleotides match TRBD1. The CDR3 has 14 amino acids. Per germline, CDR1 MNHEY and CDR2 SVGAGI. V was pared by 4 bases and J by 5 bases, with 5 bases of the junction left unmatched. CDR3 DNA sequence: TGTGCCAGCAGTTTACAGGGGGCATATTATGGCTACACCTTC. Encoded protein: CASSLQGAYYGYTF.

V gene TRBV9 combines with J gene TRBJ2-1; TRBD2 aligns across 7 bases. J was trimmed by 1 base and V by 2 bases; bases with no gene match: 3. CDR1 and CDR2 (germline): SGDLS, YYNGEE. CDR3 size: 15 residues. Written as DNA, the CDR3 is TGTGCCAGCAGCGTTTCCGGGGGGTCCTACAATGAGCAGTTCTTC. This encodes CASSVSGGSYNEQFF.

The rearrangement joins TRBV4-3 to TRBJ1-1, with 7 bases that match TRBD1. J lost 3 bases, V lost 4 bases, and 11 bases had no gene match. Germline CDR1 reads LGHNA; CDR2 reads YSLEER. This CDR3 region has 16 residues. The CDR3 DNA reads TGCGCCAGCAGCCGCTTCGTGACAGGGCGGGACACTGAAGCTTTCTTT. Protein: CASSRFVTGRDTEAFF.

The rearrangement uses TRBV6-1 and TRBJ2-3; 11 bases agree with TRBD2. This CDR3 has 16 residues. The V gene end was trimmed by 4 bases and the J gene end by 3 bases; junction bases not matched to a gene: 6. Per germline, CDR1 MNHNS and CDR2 SASEGT. CDR3 residues: CASSGASGGTTDTQYF. For the CDR3, the DNA is TGTGCCAGCAGTGGGGCTAGCGGGGGGACGACAGATACGCAGTATTTT.

This chain uses TRBV2 with TRBJ1-4; tentative D call: TRBD1 (5 bases). This CDR3 comprises 14 residues. Germline V lookup: CDR1 SNHLY, CDR2 FYNNEI. V was clipped by 6 bases and J by 6 bases, with 14 bases between them. In DNA, the CDR3 is TGTGCCAGCAGGCAGGGAATAGGCTATGAAAAACTGTTTTTT. Its protein is CASRQGIGYEKLFF.

V and J are TRBV14 and TRBJ2-3; maybe TRBD2 (5 bases). The germline V and J ends were trimmed by 0 bases and 1 base, with 14 bases remaining between them. CDR1 is SGHDN and CDR2 is FVKESK in the germline V gene. The CDR3 covers 17 residues. The CDR3 loop is CASSQDPTGLGTDTQYF. The CDR3 coding sequence is TGTGCCAGCAGCCAAGATCCTACGGGGTTGGGCACAGATACGCAGTATTTT.

This chain uses TRBV15 with TRBJ2-5; TRBD1 aligns across 8 bases. Germline CDR1 reads LNHNV; CDR2 reads YYDKDF (reference sequence). The J segment lost 4 bases and the V segment lost 3 bases, leaving 4 bases of the junction unmatched. The CDR3 runs to 14 residues. The CDR3 bases are TGTGCCACCAGCAGGGACAGGGCTCTAGAGACCCAGTACTTC. It translates to CATSRDRALETQYF.

In this sample, this clone turned up a few times. The chain combines TRBV7-9 with TRBJ2-5, with 7 bases matching TRBD1. The CDR3 has 14 amino acids. Trimming took 5 bases from V and 2 from J; bases not matched to a gene: 5. Germline V lookup: CDR1 SEHNR, CDR2 FQNEAQ (reference sequence). DNA for the CDR3: TGTGCCAGCAGCCTACCGGGACAGCAAGAGACCCAGTACTTC. Its protein product is CASSLPGQQETQYF.

This clone was counted once. CDR3 DNA sequence: TGTGCCAGCAGCCCCCGGGGCGGGGGATCCTACAATGAGCAGTTCTTC. Translated: CASSPRGGGSYNEQFF. The chain combines TRBV7-6 with TRBJ2-1; TRBD2 matches 7 bases. The CDR3 contains 16 residues. Germline CDR1 and CDR2: SGHVS and FNYEAQ. V shed 5 bases, J shed 1 base, and the junction held 8 bases outside the gene matches. Full variable domain (rest looked up from reference TRBV7-6 and TRBJ2-1): GAGVSQSPRYKVTKRGQDVALRCDPISGHVSLYWYRQALGQGPEFLTYFNYEAQQDKSGLPNDRFSAERPEGSISTLTIQRTEQRDSAMYRCASSPRGGGSYNEQFFGPGTRLTVL.

The J gene is TRBJ2-3, the V gene TRBV9; TRBD2 aligns across 11 bases. This CDR3 is built from 17 residues. V was pared by 0 bases and J by 8 bases, with 11 bases of the junction left unmatched. The V gene's germline CDR1 is SGDLS and CDR2 YYNGEE. The CDR3 DNA reads as TGTGCCAGCAGCGTAGAGTGGACTAGCGGGTCGCTAGGTACGCAGTATTTT. It is translated as CASSVEWTSGSLGTQYF.

The J gene is TRBJ2-5, the V gene TRBV27; the D is unclear. V was shortened by 6 bases and J by 3 bases, with 11 bases between the two germline ends. The CDR3 is made up of 13 amino acids. Germline CDR1 is MNHEY and CDR2 is SMNVEV (reference sequence). The CDR3 is CASSPVTKETQYF. CDR3 bases: TGTGCCAGCAGCCCAGTAACAAAAGAGACCCAGTACTTC.

The chain joins TRBV4-2 to TRBJ2-3, with 15 bases aligning to TRBD2. Losses at the gene ends were 1 base for V and 4 bases for J; bases not matched to a gene: 0. The length of the CDR3 is 16 residues. Per germline, CDR1 LGHNA and CDR2 YNFKEQ. Here the CDR3 reads CASSQGTSGGADTQYF. Here the CDR3 DNA reads TGTGCCAGCAGCCAAGGGACTAGCGGGGGGGCAGATACGCAGTATTTT.

The chain links TRBV9 to TRBJ2-3; D may match TRBD1 or TRBD2 (5 bases each). CDR1 SGDLS and CDR2 YYNGEE come from the germline V gene. The CDR3 runs to 15 residues. Trimming took off 4 bases at V and 0 bases at J, with 12 bases between the two ends. The CDR3 sequence: CASSPRGRSTDTQYF. The CDR3 coding sequence is TGTGCCAGCAGCCCACGGGGCAGGAGCACAGATACGCAGTATTTT.

The rearrangement joins TRBV7-9 to TRBJ1-4; a weak D match, TRBD1 (5 bases). The germline V gene encodes CDR1 SEHNR and CDR2 FQNEAQ (reference sequence). There are 14 residues in the CDR3. V was shortened by 4 bases and J by 7 bases, with 13 bases between the two germline ends. Here the CDR3 DNA reads TGTGCCAGCAGCTCGCCGGGACTCAGTGAAAAACTGTTTTTT. It yields the protein CASSSPGLSEKLFF.

The chain combines TRBV7-6 with TRBJ2-5; D call uncertain. Trimming pared 1 base from V and 5 bases from J, leaving 2 bases between. The CDR3 runs 11 residues. Germline CDR1 is SGHVS and CDR2 is FNYEAQ. The CDR3 DNA reads TGTGCCAGCAGCTTAGTCGAGACCCAGTACTTC. Its protein is CASSLVETQYF.

This rearrangement joins TRBV27 to TRBJ2-7; D not resolved. The germline CDR1 and CDR2 sequences are MNHEY and SMNVEV (reference sequence). Trimming pared 5 bases from V and 0 bases from J, leaving 17 bases between. The CDR3 extends over 16 amino acids. The CDR3 DNA sequence: TGTGCCAGCAGTCCAATGACGGTGGTGAGCTCCTACGAGCAGTACTTC. It codes for CASSPMTVVSSYEQYF.

V usage is TRBV4-1 and J usage is TRBJ2-1, with D hard to call. Germline V gene lookup returns CDR1 MGHRA and CDR2 YSYEKL. V gave up 1 base and J gave up 3 bases, with 13 bases separating them. CDR3 length: 16 residues. Written as DNA, the CDR3 is TGCGCCAGCAGCCAAGCAGGCCTCAACTTCTACAATGAGCAGTTCTTC. Translation gives CASSQAGLNFYNEQFF.

This clone has only a few counts. The chain combines TRBV7-8 with TRBJ1-2; no definite D call. The CDR3 has 12 residues. Trimming stripped 5 bases from V and 6 bases from J, with 10 bases between. In germline, CDR1 is SGHVS, CDR2 FQNEAQ. The CDR3 nucleotides read TGTGCCAGCAGCCCACGGACTGATGGCTACACCTTC. This translates into CASSPRTDGYTF. Variable domain in full (rest from reference TRBV7-8 and TRBJ1-2): GAGVSQSPRYKVAKRGQDVALRCDPISGHVSLFWYQQALGQGPEFLTYFQNEAQLDKSGLPSDRFFAERPEGSVSTLKIQRTQQEDSAVYLCASSPRTDGYTFGSGTRLTVV.

The chain couples TRBV5-8 to TRBJ2-7; unclear D gene. Per the germline V gene, CDR1 is SGHTS and CDR2 is YDEGEE. V lost 2 bases and J 1 base, leaving 7 bases between the germline ends. There are 13 residues in the CDR3. CDR3 in DNA: TGTGCCAGCAGCTTAGACAATTCCTACGAGCAGTACTTC. Translated, it gives CASSLDNSYEQYF.